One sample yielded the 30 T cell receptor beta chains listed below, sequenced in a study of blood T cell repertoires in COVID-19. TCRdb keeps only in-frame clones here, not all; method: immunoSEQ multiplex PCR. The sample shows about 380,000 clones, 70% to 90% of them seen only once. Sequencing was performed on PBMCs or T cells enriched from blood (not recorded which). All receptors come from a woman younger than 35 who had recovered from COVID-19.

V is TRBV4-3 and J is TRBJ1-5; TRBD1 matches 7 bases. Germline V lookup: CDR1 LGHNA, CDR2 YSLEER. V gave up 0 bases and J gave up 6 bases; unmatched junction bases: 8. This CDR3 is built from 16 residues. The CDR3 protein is CASSQDNGRGFQPQHF. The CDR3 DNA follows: TGCGCCAGCAGCCAAGATAATGGCAGGGGGTTTCAGCCCCAGCATTTT.

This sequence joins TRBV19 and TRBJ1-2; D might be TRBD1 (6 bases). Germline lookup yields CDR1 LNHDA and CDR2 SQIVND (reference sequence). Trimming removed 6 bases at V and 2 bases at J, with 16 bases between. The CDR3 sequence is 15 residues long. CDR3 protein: CASSNWDTWNYGYTF. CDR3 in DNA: TGTGCCAGTAGCAACTGGGACACTTGGAACTATGGCTACACCTTC. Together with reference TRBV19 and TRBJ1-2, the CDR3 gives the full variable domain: DGGITQSPKYLFRKEGQNVTLSCEQNLNHDAMYWYRQDPGQGLRLIYYSQIVNDFQKGDIAEGYSVSREKKESFPLTVTSAQKNPTAFYLCASSNWDTWNYGYTFGSGTRLTVV.

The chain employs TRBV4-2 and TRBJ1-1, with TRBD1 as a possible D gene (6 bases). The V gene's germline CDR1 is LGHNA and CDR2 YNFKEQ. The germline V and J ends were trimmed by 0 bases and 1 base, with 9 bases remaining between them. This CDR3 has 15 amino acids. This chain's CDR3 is CASSQDQGGNTEAFF. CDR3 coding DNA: TGTGCCAGCAGCCAAGATCAAGGGGGGAACACTGAAGCTTTCTTT.

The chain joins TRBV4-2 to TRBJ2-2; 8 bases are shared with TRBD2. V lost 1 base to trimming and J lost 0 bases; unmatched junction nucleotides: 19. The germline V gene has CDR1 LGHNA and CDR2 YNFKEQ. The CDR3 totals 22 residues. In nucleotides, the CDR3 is TGTGCCAGCAGCCAAGGCATTATGAGCGGGGGCCACCGAACCCCGAACACCGGGGAGCTGTTTTTT. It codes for CASSQGIMSGGHRTPNTGELFF.

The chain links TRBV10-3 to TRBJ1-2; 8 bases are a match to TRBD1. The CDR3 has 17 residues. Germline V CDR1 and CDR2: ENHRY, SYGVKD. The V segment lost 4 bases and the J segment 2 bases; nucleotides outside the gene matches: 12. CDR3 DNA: TGTGCCATCAGTGTCCCCCATGGACAGGGAGTCAACTATGGCTACACCTTC. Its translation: CAISVPHGQGVNYGYTF.

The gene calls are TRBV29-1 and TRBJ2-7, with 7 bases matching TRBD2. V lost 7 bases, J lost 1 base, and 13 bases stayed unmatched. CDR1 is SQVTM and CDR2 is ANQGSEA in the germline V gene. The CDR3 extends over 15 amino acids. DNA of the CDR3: TGCAGCGCCCTCCGGTGGGAGGGCAGGTCCTACGAGCAGTACTTC. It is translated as CSALRWEGRSYEQYF.

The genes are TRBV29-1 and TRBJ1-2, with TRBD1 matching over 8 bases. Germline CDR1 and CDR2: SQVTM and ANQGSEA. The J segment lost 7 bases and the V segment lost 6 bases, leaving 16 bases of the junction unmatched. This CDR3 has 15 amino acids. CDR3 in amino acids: CSVAPSGQGKLGYTF. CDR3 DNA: TGCAGCGTCGCCCCCAGTGGACAGGGCAAGCTTGGCTACACCTTC.

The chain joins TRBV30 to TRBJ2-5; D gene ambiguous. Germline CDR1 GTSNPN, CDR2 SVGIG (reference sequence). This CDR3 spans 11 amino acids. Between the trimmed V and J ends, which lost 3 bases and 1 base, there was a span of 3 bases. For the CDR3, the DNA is TGTGCCTGGAGCTTCCAAGAGACCCAGTACTTC. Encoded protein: CAWSFQETQYF.

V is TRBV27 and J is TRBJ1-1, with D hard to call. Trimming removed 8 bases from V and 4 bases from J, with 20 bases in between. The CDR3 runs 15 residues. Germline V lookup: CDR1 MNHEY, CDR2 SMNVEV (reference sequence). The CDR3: CASGLATRVGTEAFF. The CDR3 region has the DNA TGTGCCAGCGGCTTAGCGACGAGGGTCGGCACTGAAGCTTTCTTT.

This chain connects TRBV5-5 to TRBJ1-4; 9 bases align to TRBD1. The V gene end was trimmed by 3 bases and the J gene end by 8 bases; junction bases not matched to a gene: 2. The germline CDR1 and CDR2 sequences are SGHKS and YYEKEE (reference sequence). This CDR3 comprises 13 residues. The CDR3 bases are TGTGCCAGCAGCTCGGACAGGGGCGAAAAACTGTTTTTT. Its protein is CASSSDRGEKLFF.

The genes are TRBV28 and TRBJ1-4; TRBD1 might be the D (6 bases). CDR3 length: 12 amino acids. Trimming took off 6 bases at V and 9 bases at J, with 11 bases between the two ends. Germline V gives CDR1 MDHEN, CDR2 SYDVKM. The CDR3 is CASRGTSQKLFF. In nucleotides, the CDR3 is TGTGCCAGCAGAGGGACAAGCCAAAAACTGTTTTTT.

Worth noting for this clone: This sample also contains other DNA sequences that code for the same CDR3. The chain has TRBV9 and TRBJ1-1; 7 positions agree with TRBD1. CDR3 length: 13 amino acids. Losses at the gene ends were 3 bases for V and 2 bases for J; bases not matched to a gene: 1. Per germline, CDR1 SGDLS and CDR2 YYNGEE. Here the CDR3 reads CASSGQGNTEAFF. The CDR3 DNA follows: TGTGCCAGCAGCGGACAGGGAAACACTGAAGCTTTCTTT. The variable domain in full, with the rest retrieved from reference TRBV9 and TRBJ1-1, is DSGVTQTPKHLITATGQRVTLRCSPRSGDLSVYWYQQSLDQGLQFLIQYYNGEERAKGNILERFSAQQFPDLHSELNLSSLELGDSALYFCASSGQGNTEAFFGQGTRLTVV.

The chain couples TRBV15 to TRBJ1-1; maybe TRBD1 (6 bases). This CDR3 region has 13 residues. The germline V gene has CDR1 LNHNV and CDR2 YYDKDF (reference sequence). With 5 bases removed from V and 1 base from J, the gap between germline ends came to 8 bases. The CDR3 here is CATSEQGNTEAFF. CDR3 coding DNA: TGTGCCACCAGCGAACAGGGGAACACTGAAGCTTTCTTT.

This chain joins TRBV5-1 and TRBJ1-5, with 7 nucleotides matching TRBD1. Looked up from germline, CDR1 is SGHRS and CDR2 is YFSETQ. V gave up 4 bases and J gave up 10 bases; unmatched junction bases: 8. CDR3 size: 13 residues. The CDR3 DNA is TGCGCCAGCAGCGTTGACAGGGCAGCACCCCAGCATTTT. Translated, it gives CASSVDRAAPQHF.

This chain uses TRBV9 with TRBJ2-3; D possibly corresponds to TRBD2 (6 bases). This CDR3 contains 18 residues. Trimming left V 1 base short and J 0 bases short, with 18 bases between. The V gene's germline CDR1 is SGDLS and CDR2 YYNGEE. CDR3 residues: CASSVTAGQLTSTDTQYF. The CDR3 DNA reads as TGTGCCAGCAGCGTAACGGCGGGGCAACTAACTAGCACAGATACGCAGTATTTT.

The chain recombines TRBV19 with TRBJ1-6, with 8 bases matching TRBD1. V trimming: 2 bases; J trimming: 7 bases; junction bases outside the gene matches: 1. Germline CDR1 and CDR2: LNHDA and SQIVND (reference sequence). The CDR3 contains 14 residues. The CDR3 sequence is CASSIRTGNSPLHF. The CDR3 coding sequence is TGTGCCAGTAGTATAAGGACAGGGAATTCACCCCTCCACTTT.

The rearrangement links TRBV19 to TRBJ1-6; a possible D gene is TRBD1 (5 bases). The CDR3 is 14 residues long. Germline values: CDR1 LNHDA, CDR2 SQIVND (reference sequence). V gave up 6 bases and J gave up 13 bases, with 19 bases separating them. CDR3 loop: CASSPGLSVGPLHF. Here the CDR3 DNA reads TGTGCCAGTAGCCCGGGACTCTCCGTTGGTCCCCTCCACTTT.

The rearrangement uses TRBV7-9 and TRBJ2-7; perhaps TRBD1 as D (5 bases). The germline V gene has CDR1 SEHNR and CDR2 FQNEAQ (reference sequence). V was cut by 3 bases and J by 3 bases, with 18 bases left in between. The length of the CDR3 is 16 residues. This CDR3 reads CASSLLTGPLHYEQYF. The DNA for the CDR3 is TGTGCCAGCAGCTTGCTAACAGGTCCCCTCCACTACGAGCAGTACTTC.

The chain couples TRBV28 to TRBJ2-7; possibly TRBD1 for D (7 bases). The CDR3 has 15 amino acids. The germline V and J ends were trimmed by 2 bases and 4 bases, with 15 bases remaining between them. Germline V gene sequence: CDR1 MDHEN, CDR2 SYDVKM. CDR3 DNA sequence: TGTGCCAGCAGTTTAGTCGGCAGGGGGGTGTACGAGCAGTACTTC. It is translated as CASSLVGRGVYEQYF.

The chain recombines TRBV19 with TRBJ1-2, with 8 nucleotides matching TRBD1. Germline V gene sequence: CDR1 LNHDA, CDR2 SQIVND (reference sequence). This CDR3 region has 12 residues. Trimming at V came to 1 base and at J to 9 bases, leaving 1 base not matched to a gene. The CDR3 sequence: CASSIGDRRYTF. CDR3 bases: TGTGCCAGTAGTATAGGGGACAGGCGCTACACCTTC.

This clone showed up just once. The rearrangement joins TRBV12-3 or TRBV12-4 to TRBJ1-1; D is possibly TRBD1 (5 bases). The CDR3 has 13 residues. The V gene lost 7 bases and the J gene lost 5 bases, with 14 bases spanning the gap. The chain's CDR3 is CASNSGGGTEAFF. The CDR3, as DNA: TGTGCCAGCAACTCGGGGGGTGGGACTGAAGCTTTCTTT.

The DNA of the CDR3 is TGTGCCAGCAGATCCCCGGGACAGGGGGCTCTCGAGCAGTACTTC. It codes for CASRSPGQGALEQYF. V is TRBV11-2 and J is TRBJ2-7, with 12 nucleotides matching TRBD1. V lost 6 bases, J lost 6 bases, and 9 bases stayed unmatched. The CDR3 sequence is 15 residues long. Germline CDR1 SGHAT, CDR2 FQNNGV.

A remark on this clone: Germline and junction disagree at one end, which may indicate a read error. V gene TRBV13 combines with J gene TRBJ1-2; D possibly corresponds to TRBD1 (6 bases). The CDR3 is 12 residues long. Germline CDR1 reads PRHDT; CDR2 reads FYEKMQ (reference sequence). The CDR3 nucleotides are TGTGCCAGCAGCTTGGGGCAGGGGCCAGGCGCCTTC. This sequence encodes CASSLGQGPGAF.

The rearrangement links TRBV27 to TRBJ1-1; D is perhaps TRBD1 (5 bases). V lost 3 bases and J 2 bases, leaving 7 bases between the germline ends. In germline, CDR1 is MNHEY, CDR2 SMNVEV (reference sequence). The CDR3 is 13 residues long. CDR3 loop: CASSFDSNTEAFF. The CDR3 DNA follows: TGTGCCAGCAGTTTTGACAGTAACACTGAAGCTTTCTTT.

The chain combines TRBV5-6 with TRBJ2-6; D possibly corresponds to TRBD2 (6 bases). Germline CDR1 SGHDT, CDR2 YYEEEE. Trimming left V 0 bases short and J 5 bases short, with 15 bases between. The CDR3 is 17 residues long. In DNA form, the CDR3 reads TGTGCCAGCAGCTTGGGCGGGACCGCTCTGCGGGCCAACGTCCTGACTTTC. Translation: CASSLGGTALRANVLTF.

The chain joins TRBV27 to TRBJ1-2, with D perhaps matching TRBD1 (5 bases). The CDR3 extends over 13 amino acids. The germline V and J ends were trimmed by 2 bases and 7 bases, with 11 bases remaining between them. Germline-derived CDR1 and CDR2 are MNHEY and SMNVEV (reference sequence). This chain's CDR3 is CASSLIPDSGYTF. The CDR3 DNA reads TGTGCCAGCAGTTTAATCCCCGACAGTGGCTACACCTTC.

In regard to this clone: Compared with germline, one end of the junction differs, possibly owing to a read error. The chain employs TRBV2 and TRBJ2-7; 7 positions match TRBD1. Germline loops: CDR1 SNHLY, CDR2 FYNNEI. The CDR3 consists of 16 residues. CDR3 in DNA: TGTGCCAGCAGCCAAACCCGACAGGGTATCTCCCACGAGCAGTACTTC. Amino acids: CASSQTRQGISHEQYF.

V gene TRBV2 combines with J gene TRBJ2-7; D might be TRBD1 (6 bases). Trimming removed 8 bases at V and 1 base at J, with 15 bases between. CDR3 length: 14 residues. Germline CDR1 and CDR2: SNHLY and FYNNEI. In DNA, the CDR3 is TGTGCCAGCGGCCCGGGACACCTATCCTACGAGCAGTACTTC. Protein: CASGPGHLSYEQYF.

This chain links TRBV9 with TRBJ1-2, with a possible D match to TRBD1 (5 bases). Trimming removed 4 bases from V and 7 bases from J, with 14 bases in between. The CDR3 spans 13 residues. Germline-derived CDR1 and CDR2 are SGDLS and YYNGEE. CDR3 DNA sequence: TGTGCCAGCAGCCACTCTGGGGCGAGTGGCTACACCTTC. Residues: CASSHSGASGYTF.

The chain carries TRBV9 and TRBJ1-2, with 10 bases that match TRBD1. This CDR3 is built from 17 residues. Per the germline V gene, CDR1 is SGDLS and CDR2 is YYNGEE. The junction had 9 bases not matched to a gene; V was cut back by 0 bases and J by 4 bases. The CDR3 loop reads CASSVARDRGHGYGYTF. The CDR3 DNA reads TGTGCCAGCAGCGTAGCCCGGGACAGGGGTCATGGCTATGGCTACACCTTC.